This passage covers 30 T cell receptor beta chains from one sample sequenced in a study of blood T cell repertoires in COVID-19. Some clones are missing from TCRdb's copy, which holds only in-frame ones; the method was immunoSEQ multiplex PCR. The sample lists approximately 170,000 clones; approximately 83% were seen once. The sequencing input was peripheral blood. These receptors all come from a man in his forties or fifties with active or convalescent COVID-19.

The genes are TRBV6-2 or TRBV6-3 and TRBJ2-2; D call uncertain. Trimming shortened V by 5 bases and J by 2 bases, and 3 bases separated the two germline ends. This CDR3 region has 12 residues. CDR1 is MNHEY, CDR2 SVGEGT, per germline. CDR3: CASSTNTGELFF. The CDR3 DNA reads TGTGCCAGCAGTACAAACACCGGGGAGCTGTTTTTT.

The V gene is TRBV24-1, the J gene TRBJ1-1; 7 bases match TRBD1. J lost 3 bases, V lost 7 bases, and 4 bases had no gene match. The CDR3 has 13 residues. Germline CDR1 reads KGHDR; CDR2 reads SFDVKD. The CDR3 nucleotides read TGTGCCACCAGCAGAACAGGGGACACTGAAGCTTTCTTT. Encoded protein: CATSRTGDTEAFF.

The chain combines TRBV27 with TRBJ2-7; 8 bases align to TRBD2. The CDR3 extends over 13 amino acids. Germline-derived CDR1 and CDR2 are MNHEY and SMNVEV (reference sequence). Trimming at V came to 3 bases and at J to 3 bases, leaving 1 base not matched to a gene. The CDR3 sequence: CASSLGTSYEQYF. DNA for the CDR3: TGTGCCAGCAGTTTGGGGACTAGCTACGAGCAGTACTTC.

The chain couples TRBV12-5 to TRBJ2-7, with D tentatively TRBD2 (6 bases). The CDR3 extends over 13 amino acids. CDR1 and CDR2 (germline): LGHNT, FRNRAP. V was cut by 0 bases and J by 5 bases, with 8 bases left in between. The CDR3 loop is CASGLVGRNEQYF. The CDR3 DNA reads TGTGCTAGTGGTTTGGTAGGGAGGAACGAGCAGTACTTC.

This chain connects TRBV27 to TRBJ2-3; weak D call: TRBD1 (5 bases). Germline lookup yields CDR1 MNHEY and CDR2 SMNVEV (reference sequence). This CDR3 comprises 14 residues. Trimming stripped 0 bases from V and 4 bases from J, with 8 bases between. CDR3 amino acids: CASSLSIGADTQYF. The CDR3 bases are TGTGCCAGCAGTTTATCGATAGGGGCAGATACGCAGTATTTT.

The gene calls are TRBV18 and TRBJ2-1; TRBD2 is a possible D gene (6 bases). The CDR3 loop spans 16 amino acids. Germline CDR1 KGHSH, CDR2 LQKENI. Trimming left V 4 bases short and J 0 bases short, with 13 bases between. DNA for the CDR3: TGTGCCAGCTCACTCTCTTTGGGAGGCTCCTACAATGAGCAGTTCTTC. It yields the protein CASSLSLGGSYNEQFF.

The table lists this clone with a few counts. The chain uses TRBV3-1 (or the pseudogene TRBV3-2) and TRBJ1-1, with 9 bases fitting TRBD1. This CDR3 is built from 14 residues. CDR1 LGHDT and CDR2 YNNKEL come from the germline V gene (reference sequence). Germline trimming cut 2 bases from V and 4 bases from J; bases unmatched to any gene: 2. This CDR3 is CASSQRDRVTEAFF. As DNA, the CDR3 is TGTGCCAGCAGCCAACGGGACAGGGTCACTGAAGCTTTCTTT.

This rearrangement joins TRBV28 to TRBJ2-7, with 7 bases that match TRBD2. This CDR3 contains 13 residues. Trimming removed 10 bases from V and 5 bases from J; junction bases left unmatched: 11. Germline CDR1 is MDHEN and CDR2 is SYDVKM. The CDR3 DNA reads TGTGCCACTCAAGCGGGACGGGGCGACGAGCAGTACTTC. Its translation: CATQAGRGDEQYF.

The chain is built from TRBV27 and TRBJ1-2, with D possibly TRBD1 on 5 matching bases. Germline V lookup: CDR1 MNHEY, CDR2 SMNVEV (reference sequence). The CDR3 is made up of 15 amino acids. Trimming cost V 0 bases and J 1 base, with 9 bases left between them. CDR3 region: CASSLSEGNNYGYTF. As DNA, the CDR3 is TGTGCCAGCAGTTTATCGGAGGGGAATAACTATGGCTACACCTTC.

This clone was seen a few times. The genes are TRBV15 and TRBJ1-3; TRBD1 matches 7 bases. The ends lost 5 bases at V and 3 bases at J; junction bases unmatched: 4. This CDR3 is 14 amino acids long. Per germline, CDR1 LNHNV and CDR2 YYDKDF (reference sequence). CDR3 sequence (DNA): TGTGCCACCAGCCAAGGGGGCTATGGAAACACCATATATTTT. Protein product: CATSQGGYGNTIYF.

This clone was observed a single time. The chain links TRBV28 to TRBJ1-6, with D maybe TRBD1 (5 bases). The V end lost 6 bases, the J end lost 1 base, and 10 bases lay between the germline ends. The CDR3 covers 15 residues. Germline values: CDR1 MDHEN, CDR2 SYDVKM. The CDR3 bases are TGTGCCAGCAGCATACAGGCTTCCTATAATTCACCCCTCCACTTT. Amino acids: CASSIQASYNSPLHF. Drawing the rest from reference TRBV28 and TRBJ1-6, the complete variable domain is DVKVTQSSRYLVKRTGEKVFLECVQDMDHENMFWYRQDPGLGLRLIYFSYDVKMKEKGDIPEGYSVSREKKERFSLILESASTNQTSMYLCASSIQASYNSPLHFGNGTRLTVT.

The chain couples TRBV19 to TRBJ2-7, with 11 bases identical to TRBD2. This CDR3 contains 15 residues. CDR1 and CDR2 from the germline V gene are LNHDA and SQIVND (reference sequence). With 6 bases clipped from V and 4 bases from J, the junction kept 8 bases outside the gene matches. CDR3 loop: CASSLLAGVTYEQYF. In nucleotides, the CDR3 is TGTGCCAGTAGCTTACTAGCGGGAGTAACTTACGAGCAGTACTTC.

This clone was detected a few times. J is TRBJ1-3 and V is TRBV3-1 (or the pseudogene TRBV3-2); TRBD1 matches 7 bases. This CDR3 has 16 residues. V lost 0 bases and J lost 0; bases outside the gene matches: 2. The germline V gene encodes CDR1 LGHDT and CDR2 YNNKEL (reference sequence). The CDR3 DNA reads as TGTGCCAGCAGCCAAGATCCAGGGGGCTCTGGAAACACCATATATTTT. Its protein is CASSQDPGGSGNTIYF.

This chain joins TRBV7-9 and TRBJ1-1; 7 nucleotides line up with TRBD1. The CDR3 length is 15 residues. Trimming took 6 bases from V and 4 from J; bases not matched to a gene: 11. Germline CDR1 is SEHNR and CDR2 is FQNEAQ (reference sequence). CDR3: CASRIPQAGGTEAFF. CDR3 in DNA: TGTGCCAGCAGGATTCCCCAAGCAGGGGGCACTGAAGCTTTCTTT.

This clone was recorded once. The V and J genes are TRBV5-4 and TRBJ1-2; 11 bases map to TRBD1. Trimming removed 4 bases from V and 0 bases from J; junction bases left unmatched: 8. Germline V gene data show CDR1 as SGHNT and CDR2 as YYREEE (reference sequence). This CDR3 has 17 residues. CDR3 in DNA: TGTGCCAGCAGCCCGGGACAGGGGGTTGTGGCTAACTATGGCTACACCTTC. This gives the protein CASSPGQGVVANYGYTF.

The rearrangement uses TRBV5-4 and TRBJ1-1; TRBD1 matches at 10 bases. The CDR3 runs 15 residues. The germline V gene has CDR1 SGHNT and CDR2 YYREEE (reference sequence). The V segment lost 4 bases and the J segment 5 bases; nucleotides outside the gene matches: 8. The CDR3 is CASSATGQGITEAFF. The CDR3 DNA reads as TGTGCCAGCAGCGCGACGGGACAGGGGATTACTGAAGCTTTCTTT.

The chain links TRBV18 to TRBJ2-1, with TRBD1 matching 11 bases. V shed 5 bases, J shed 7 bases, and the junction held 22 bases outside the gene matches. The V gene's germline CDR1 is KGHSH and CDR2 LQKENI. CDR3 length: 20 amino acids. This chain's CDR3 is CASSSPTWSRTGGFVNEQFF. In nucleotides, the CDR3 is TGTGCCAGCTCAAGCCCAACCTGGAGCCGGACAGGGGGCTTTGTAAATGAGCAGTTCTTC.

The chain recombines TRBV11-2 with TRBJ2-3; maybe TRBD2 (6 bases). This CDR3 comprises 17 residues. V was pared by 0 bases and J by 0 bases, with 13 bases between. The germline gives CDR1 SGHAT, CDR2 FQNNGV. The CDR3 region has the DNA TGTGCCAGCAGCTTAGATGAGGCTAGCGTGAGCACAGATACGCAGTATTTT. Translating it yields CASSLDEASVSTDTQYF.

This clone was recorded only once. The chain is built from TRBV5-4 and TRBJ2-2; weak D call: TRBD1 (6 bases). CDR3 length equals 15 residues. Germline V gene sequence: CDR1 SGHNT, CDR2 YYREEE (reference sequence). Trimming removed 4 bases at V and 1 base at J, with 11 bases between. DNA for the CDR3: TGTGCCAGCAGCCGGGACACGCTGAACACCGGGGAGCTGTTTTTT. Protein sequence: CASSRDTLNTGELFF.

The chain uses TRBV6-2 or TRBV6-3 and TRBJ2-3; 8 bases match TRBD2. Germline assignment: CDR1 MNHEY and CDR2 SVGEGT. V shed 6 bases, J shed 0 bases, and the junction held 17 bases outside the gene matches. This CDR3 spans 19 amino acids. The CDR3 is CASSTPLIKLAVSTDTQYF. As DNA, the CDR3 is TGTGCCAGCAGCACCCCTCTCATAAAACTAGCGGTCAGCACAGATACGCAGTATTTT.

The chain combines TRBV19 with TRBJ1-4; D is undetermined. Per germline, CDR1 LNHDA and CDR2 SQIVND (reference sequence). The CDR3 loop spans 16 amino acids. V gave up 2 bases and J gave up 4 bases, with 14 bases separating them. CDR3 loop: CASSIPSGGYNEKLFF. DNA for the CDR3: TGTGCCAGTAGTATACCCAGCGGAGGATATAATGAAAAACTGTTTTTT. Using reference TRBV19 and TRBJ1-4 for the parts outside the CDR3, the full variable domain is DGGITQSPKYLFRKEGQNVTLSCEQNLNHDAMYWYRQDPGQGLRLIYYSQIVNDFQKGDIAEGYSVSREKKESFPLTVTSAQKNPTAFYLCASSIPSGGYNEKLFFGSGTQLSVL.

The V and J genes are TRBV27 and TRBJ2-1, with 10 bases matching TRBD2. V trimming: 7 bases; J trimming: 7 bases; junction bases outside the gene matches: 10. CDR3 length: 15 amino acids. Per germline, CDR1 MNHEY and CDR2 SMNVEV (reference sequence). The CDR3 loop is CASTKRLAGDNEQFF. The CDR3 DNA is TGTGCCAGCACCAAAAGACTAGCGGGCGATAATGAGCAGTTCTTC.

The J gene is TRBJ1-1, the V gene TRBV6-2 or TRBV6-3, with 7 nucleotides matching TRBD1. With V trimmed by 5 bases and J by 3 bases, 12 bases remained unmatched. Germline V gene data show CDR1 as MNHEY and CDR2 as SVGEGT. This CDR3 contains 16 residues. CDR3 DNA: TGTGCCAGCAGTCCCCAAGGGACAGCGGGGGACACTGAAGCTTTCTTT. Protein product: CASSPQGTAGDTEAFF.

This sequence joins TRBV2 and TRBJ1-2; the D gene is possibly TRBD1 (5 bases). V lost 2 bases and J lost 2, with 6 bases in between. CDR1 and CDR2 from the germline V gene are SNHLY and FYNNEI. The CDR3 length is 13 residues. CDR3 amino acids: CASSERQNYGYTF. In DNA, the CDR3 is TGTGCCAGCAGTGAAAGACAGAACTATGGCTACACCTTC.

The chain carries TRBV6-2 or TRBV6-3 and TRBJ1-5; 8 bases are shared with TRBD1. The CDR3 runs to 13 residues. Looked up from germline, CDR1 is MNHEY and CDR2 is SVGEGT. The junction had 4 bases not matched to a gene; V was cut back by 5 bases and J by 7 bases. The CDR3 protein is CASSGGQDQPQHF. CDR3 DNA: TGTGCCAGCAGTGGGGGACAGGACCAGCCCCAGCATTTT.

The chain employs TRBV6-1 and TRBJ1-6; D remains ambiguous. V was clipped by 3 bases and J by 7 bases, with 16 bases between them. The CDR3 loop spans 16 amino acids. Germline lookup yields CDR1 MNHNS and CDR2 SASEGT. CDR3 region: CASSEARFRQNSPLHF. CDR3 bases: TGTGCCAGCAGTGAGGCCAGATTTAGACAAAATTCACCCCTCCACTTT.

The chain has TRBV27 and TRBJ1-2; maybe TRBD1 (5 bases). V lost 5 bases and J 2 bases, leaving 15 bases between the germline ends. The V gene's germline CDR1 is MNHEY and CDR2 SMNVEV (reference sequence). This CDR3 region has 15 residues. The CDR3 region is CASSPHSDRNYGYTF. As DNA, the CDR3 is TGTGCCAGCAGTCCTCACAGTGACAGAAACTATGGCTACACCTTC.

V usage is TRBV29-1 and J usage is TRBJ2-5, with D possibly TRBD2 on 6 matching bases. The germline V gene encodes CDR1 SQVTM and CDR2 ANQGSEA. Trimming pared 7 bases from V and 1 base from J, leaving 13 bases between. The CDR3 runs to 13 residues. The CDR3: CSGRAGLQETQYF. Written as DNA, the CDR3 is TGCAGCGGTAGAGCGGGCCTCCAAGAGACCCAGTACTTC.

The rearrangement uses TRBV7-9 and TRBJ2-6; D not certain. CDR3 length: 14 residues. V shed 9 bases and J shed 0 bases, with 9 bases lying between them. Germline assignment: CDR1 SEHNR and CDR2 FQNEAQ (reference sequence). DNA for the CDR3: TGTGCCAGTGACACCACCTCTGGGGCCAACGTCCTGACTTTC. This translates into CASDTTSGANVLTF.

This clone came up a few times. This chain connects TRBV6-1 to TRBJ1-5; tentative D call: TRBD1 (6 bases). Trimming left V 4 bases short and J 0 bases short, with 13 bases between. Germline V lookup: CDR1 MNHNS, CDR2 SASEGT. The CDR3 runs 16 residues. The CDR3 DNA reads TGTGCCAGCAGTGGGAGAGGGGGAAGTAGCAATCAGCCCCAGCATTTT. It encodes CASSGRGGSSNQPQHF.